Listed here are 16 T cell receptor beta chains from one sample, sequenced in a study of T-cell reconstitution after alpha-beta-depleted transplantation in children. Unique molecular identifiers were used to barcode this TCRbeta library. TCRdb passed the PCR reads through MiXCR, listing each CDR3 protein once. Of about a million distinct CDR3 sequences in the sample, around 30% are singletons; the top ten hold over 25%. The sample consisted of PBMCs, mostly from graft donor cells, taken 360 days after TCRalphabeta/CD19-depleted stem cell transplant. These receptors all stem from a boy under two years old who had a stem cell transplant for SCID, so the T cells may come from the graft donor.

This chain connects TRBV12-3 or TRBV12-4 to TRBJ2-7; D may be TRBD1 (5 bases). Between the trimmed V and J ends, which lost 2 bases and 3 bases, there was a span of 14 bases. The CDR3 is made up of 15 amino acids. Here the CDR3 DNA reads TGTGCCAGCAGTTTACAGGGCCAACCATTCTACGAGCAGTACTTC. This gives the protein CASSLQGQPFYEQYF.

The V gene is TRBV12-3 or TRBV12-4, the J gene TRBJ2-1; the match to TRBD2 covers 11 bases. The CDR3 is made up of 15 amino acids. V gave up 6 bases and J gave up 6 bases; unmatched junction bases: 7. The CDR3 loop is CASRPLAGVSNEQFF. The DNA for the CDR3 is TGTGCCAGCAGACCACTAGCGGGAGTTTCCAATGAGCAGTTCTTC.

This clonotype was seen more than once but under ten times. V gene TRBV28 combines with J gene TRBJ1-5; D unresolved. This CDR3 is built from 12 residues. Trimming shortened V by 4 bases and J by 5 bases, and 6 bases separated the two germline ends. From germline, CDR1 is MDHEN and CDR2 SYDVKM. CDR3 protein: CASSSVDQPQHF. The DNA of the CDR3 is TGTGCCAGCAGTTCGGTGGATCAGCCCCAGCATTTT. Full variable domain (outside the CDR3, taken from reference TRBV28 and TRBJ1-5): DVKVTQSSRYLVKRTGEKVFLECVQDMDHENMFWYRQDPGLGLRLIYFSYDVKMKEKGDIPEGYSVSREKKERFSLILESASTNQTSMYLCASSSVDQPQHFGDGTRLSIL.

In its sample, this clonotype was seen a few times. This sequence joins TRBV5-5 and TRBJ1-1; no firm D call. CDR3 length: 15 residues. Trimming removed 1 base at V and 0 bases at J, with 10 bases between. Germline assignment: CDR1 SGHKS and CDR2 YYEKEE (reference sequence). CDR3 sequence: CASSLRHGVNTEAFF. Written as DNA, the CDR3 is TGTGCCAGCAGCTTGCGGCACGGGGTGAACACTGAAGCTTTCTTT.

This clonotype has more than one count but fewer than ten. The gene calls are TRBV3-1 and TRBJ2-3; tentative D call: TRBD1 (5 bases). V was clipped by 0 bases and J by 6 bases, with 22 bases between them. The CDR3 is 18 amino acids. Germline CDR1 reads LGHDT; CDR2 reads YNNKEL (reference sequence). This chain's CDR3 is CASSQESPRQSLPDTQYF. The CDR3 DNA reads TGTGCCAGCAGCCAAGAATCCCCTCGACAGTCACTGCCCGATACGCAGTATTTT.

This rearrangement joins TRBV29-1 to TRBJ2-7; a possible D gene is TRBD2 (6 bases). Germline assignment: CDR1 SQVTM and CDR2 ANQGSEA. Trimming removed 2 bases at V and 7 bases at J, with 15 bases between. The CDR3 length is 13 residues. The CDR3 sequence: CSVEIGGAWEQYF. As DNA, the CDR3 is TGCAGCGTTGAAATCGGCGGGGCCTGGGAGCAGTACTTC.

CDR3: CASDSGSSYNEQFF. CDR3 bases: TGTGCCAGCGATAGCGGGAGCTCCTACAATGAGCAGTTCTTC. The chain joins TRBV12-3 or TRBV12-4 to TRBJ2-1; 9 bases agree with TRBD2. The CDR3 is 14 residues long. With V trimmed by 8 bases and J by 0 bases, 2 bases remained unmatched.

This clonotype was found a few times. The chain links TRBV12-3 or TRBV12-4 to TRBJ1-2; D gene uncertain. The CDR3 totals 12 residues. The germline V and J ends were trimmed by 1 base and 8 bases, with 8 bases remaining between them. CDR3 DNA sequence: TGTGCCAGCAGTTTAGAAGCTGTAGGCTACACCTTC. It encodes CASSLEAVGYTF.

The rearrangement uses TRBV5-1 and TRBJ2-3; D may be TRBD2 (6 bases). CDR3 length: 17 residues. The germline V gene encodes CDR1 SGHRS and CDR2 YFSETQ. V was cut by 4 bases and J by 0 bases, with 18 bases left in between. For the CDR3, the DNA is TGCGCCAGCAGCAAGGTCACCGGGAGTCCGAGCACAGATACGCAGTATTTT. Translating it yields CASSKVTGSPSTDTQYF.

This chain uses TRBV28 with TRBJ2-7; possibly TRBD2 for D (6 bases). CDR3 length: 13 residues. V gave up 6 bases and J gave up 7 bases, with 16 bases separating them. Germline CDR1 MDHEN, CDR2 SYDVKM. CDR3 sequence reads: CASSSGLITEQYF. The CDR3, as DNA: TGTGCCAGCAGCTCCGGACTAATCACGGAGCAGTACTTC.

This clonotype has more than one count but fewer than ten. The CDR3: CASSKKPTGEIAYEQYF. CDR3 DNA: TGTGCCAGCAGCAAGAAACCGACAGGGGAAATTGCCTACGAGCAGTACTTC. The rearrangement uses TRBV7-2 and TRBJ2-7, with 8 bases that match TRBD1. With V trimmed by 5 bases and J by 2 bases, 14 bases remained unmatched. From germline, CDR1 is SGHTA and CDR2 FQGNSA. This CDR3 has 17 amino acids.

The V gene is TRBV6-5, the J gene TRBJ2-5, with D uncertain. From germline, CDR1 is MNHEY and CDR2 SVGAGI. V was cut by 2 bases and J by 7 bases, with 14 bases left in between. CDR3 length equals 14 residues. CDR3 residues: CASSYVGYAWTQYF. In DNA form, the CDR3 reads TGTGCCAGCAGTTACGTAGGGTATGCTTGGACCCAGTACTTC.

This clonotype was seen only once. The chain joins TRBV7-3 to TRBJ2-5; D gene uncertain. Trimming cost V 5 bases and J 2 bases, with 9 bases left between them. From germline, CDR1 is SGHTA and CDR2 FQGTGA. CDR3 length: 13 amino acids. CDR3 DNA: TGTGCCAGCAGCCCAGACATGCAAGAGACCCAGTACTTC. Its protein product is CASSPDMQETQYF. Variable domain in full (rest from reference TRBV7-3 and TRBJ2-5): GAGVSQTPSNKVTEKGKYVELRCDPISGHTALYWYRQSLGQGPEFLIYFQGTGAADDSGLPNDRFFAVRPEGSVSTLKIQRTERGDSAVYLCASSPDMQETQYFGPGTRLLVL.

V usage is TRBV15 and J usage is TRBJ1-3; tentatively, D is TRBD1 (6 bases). This CDR3 region has 13 residues. CDR1 is LNHNV and CDR2 is YYDKDF in the germline V gene (reference sequence). The V gene lost 4 bases and the J gene lost 7 bases, with 11 bases spanning the gap. The CDR3 nucleotides read TGTGCCACCAGCACACAGGGTAGGAACACCATATATTTT. Its translation: CATSTQGRNTIYF. The variable domain in full, completed from reference TRBV15 and TRBJ1-3, reads DAMVIQNPRYQVTQFGKPVTLSCSQTLNHNVMYWYQQKSSQAPKLLFHYYDKDFNNEADTPDNFQSRRPNTSFCFLDIRSPGLGDTAMYLCATSTQGRNTIYFGEGSWLTVV.

The chain couples TRBV9 to TRBJ2-5; tentative D call: TRBD1 (5 bases). The CDR3 length is 18 residues. Germline V CDR1 and CDR2: SGDLS, YYNGEE. Trimming shortened V by 4 bases and J by 2 bases, and 24 bases separated the two germline ends. For the CDR3, the DNA is TGTGCCAGCAGCCCCCATGGGGCATTCGGTTCATATCAAGAGACCCAGTACTTC. Its translation is CASSPHGAFGSYQETQYF.

This clonotype was found a few times. The chain links TRBV28 to TRBJ2-7; 10 bases are shared with TRBD1. Per germline, CDR1 MDHEN and CDR2 SYDVKM. The CDR3 is 15 residues long. Losses at the gene ends were 7 bases for V and 2 bases for J; bases not matched to a gene: 8. The chain's CDR3 is CASIAGGTGAYEQYF. CDR3 nucleotide sequence: TGTGCCAGCATCGCAGGGGGGACAGGGGCCTACGAGCAGTACTTC.